This T cell receptor (beta chain) was obtained from a study of T-cell reconstitution after alpha-beta-depleted transplantation in children. This clonotype was seen a handful of times. The CDR3 loop spans 14 amino acids. Germline CDR1 SGHAT, CDR2 FQNNGV. V lost 3 bases to trimming and J lost 1 base, with 9 bases between them. Preparation of the TCRbeta library was carried out with unique molecular identifiers. MiXCR was run by TCRdb on the PCR reads, yielding one entry per CDR3 protein. This repertoire shows about a million distinct CDR3 sequences, about 29% found once; its top ten account for more than 25%.

The V gene is TRBV11-2, the J gene TRBJ1-1; no clear D. This specimen consisted of PBMCs, mostly from graft donor cells, obtained 360 days after TCRalphabeta/CD19-depleted stem cell transplant. This TCR derives from a boy under two years old who had a stem cell transplant for SCID, so the T cells may come from the graft donor. The CDR3 reads CASSLYSENTEAFF. Here the CDR3 DNA reads TGTGCCAGCAGCTTGTATTCGGAGAACACTGAAGCTTTCTTT.